The 20 T cell receptor beta chains reported below all come from one sample, sequenced in a study of T cells expressing NK-cell markers. One entry per CDR3 protein, without DNA, is what TCRdb gives after re-calling the 5' RACE reads. This sample's table reports about 390,000 distinct CDR3 sequences. Input material: blood T cells: a sorted CD56 or NKG2C T cell subset, CD4+ or CD8+ T cells, or bulk PBMC T cells (not recorded which). The source of these receptors is a woman between 45 and 65 years old in good health.

The chain uses TRBV5-1 and TRBJ2-3; TCRdb picks TRBD1, but there is no DNA to check that call. The CDR3 is 15 residues long. CDR1 and CDR2 (germline): SGHRS, YFSETQ. The CDR3 reads CASSITGTAADTQYF.

The chain recombines TRBV12-3 or TRBV12-4 with TRBJ2-1; lacking DNA, the TRBD2 call made by TCRdb goes unchecked. CDR3 length: 14 residues. This CDR3 is CASTGTSSSNEQFF.

The genes are TRBV6-5 and TRBJ2-3; the D call from TCRdb, TRBD1, cannot be confirmed without DNA. This CDR3 comprises 16 residues. Germline V gene sequence: CDR1 MNHEY, CDR2 SVGAGI. The CDR3 region is CASTPWAGLSTDTQYF.

The rearrangement joins TRBV5-1 to TRBJ2-3; there is no DNA to check the TCRdb D call of TRBD1. CDR3 length equals 16 residues. Per germline, CDR1 SGHRS and CDR2 YFSETQ. CDR3: CASSPPGPQNTDTQYF.

This sequence joins TRBV10-3 and TRBJ2-1. The CDR3 has 14 residues. Germline CDR1 ENHRY, CDR2 SYGVKD. CDR3 region: CATVREGSYNEQFF.

The V call is TRBV20-1, the J call TRBJ2-3; TCRdb gives TRBD2 as the D gene, but with no DNA this cannot be confirmed. The CDR3 has 18 residues. Germline V lookup: CDR1 DFQATT, CDR2 SNEGSKA (reference sequence). The CDR3 is CSARPLRPSRLGTDTQYF.

V is TRBV20-1 and J is TRBJ2-7. Germline lookup yields CDR1 DFQATT and CDR2 SNEGSKA (reference sequence). CDR3 length: 14 amino acids. The CDR3 reads CSADGSLDPYEQYF.

V is TRBV5-1 and J is TRBJ2-1; TCRdb proposes TRBD2, but this gene call is untestable without DNA. The CDR3 extends over 19 amino acids. The germline V gene has CDR1 SGHRS and CDR2 YFSETQ. The CDR3: CASSLLSSFRLAAYNEQFF.

The CDR3 protein is CASNNRQNTEAFF. This chain connects TRBV12-3 or TRBV12-4 to TRBJ1-1; the TRBD1 assignment by TCRdb is unverifiable without DNA. The CDR3 has 13 residues.

V gene TRBV7-9 combines with J gene TRBJ2-2; the TRBD1 assignment by TCRdb is unverifiable without DNA. CDR3 size: 19 residues. The germline V gene has CDR1 SEHNR and CDR2 FQNEAQ (reference sequence). Here the CDR3 reads CASRPTQTRRRGDTGELFF.

The chain recombines TRBV15 with TRBJ1-1; the D call from TCRdb, TRBD1, cannot be confirmed without DNA. The germline gives CDR1 LNHNV, CDR2 YYDKDF (reference sequence). The CDR3 length is 13 residues. CDR3 loop: CAIPGPLGAEAFF.

This chain uses TRBV9 with TRBJ2-1; as DNA is missing, the TRBD1 call by TCRdb cannot be tested. The CDR3 consists of 18 residues. CDR1 and CDR2 (germline): SGDLS, YYNGEE. The CDR3 spells CASSVALERGQGPNEQFF.

The chain combines TRBV5-1 with TRBJ2-1. Germline loops: CDR1 SGHRS, CDR2 YFSETQ. This CDR3 is built from 13 residues. CDR3 region: CASSWTAYNEQFF.

The gene calls are TRBV5-1 and TRBJ2-1; TCRdb proposes TRBD1, but this gene call is untestable without DNA. CDR1 is SGHRS and CDR2 is YFSETQ in the germline V gene. CDR3 length: 16 residues. The chain's CDR3 is CASSLRRDRVYNEQFF.

This chain links TRBV7-3 with TRBJ2-3; TCRdb reports TRBD2, a call that lacks DNA to check it against. Germline values: CDR1 SGHTA, CDR2 FQGTGA. The CDR3 extends over 19 amino acids. The CDR3 sequence is CASSLFPRAGLAGVRTQYF.

The rearrangement links TRBV6-6 to TRBJ2-5; the TRBD2 assignment by TCRdb is unverifiable without DNA. Germline V gene lookup returns CDR1 MNHNY and CDR2 SVGAGI (reference sequence). The length of the CDR3 is 16 residues. CDR3 protein: CASTKVAGPSQETQYF.

The chain recombines TRBV7-3 with TRBJ2-7; without DNA, the TCRdb call of TRBD2 cannot be checked. The germline V gene encodes CDR1 SGHTA and CDR2 FQGTGA. The CDR3 sequence is 15 residues long. CDR3 residues: CASSYQASGASEQYF.

The chain links TRBV7-8 to TRBJ1-4; with no DNA, the TCRdb D assignment of TRBD1 cannot be verified. Germline V gene lookup returns CDR1 SGHVS and CDR2 FQNEAQ. The CDR3 consists of 15 residues. The CDR3: CASSLALTRGEKLFF.

Here the CDR3 reads CATSDWANTGELFF. The rearrangement uses TRBV24-1 and TRBJ2-2. The CDR3 is 14 amino acids. The germline gives CDR1 KGHDR, CDR2 SFDVKD.

This rearrangement joins TRBV6-5 to TRBJ2-7; TCRdb gives TRBD2 as the D gene, but with no DNA this cannot be confirmed. Germline V gene data show CDR1 as MNHEY and CDR2 as SVGAGI. The CDR3 contains 15 residues. CDR3 amino acids: CASRPSGGAGGPPYF.